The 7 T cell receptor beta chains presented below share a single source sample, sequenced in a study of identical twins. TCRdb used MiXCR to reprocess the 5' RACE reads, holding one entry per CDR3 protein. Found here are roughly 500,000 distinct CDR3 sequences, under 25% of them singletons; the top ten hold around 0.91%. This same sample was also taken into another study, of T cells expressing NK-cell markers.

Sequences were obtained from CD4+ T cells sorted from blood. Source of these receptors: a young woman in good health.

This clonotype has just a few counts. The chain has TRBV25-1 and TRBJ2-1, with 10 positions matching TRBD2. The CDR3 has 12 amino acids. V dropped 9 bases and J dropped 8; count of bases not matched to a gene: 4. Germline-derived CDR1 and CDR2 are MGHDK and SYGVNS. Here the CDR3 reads CASSGRLHEQFF. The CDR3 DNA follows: TGTGCCAGTAGCGGGAGGCTCCATGAGCAGTTCTTC. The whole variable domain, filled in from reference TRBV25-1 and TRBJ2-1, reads EADIYQTPRYLVIGTGKKITLECSQTMGHDKMYWYQQDPGMELHLIHYSYGVNSTEKGDLSSESTVSRIRTEHFPLTLESARPSHTSQYLCASSGRLHEQFFGPGTRLTVL.

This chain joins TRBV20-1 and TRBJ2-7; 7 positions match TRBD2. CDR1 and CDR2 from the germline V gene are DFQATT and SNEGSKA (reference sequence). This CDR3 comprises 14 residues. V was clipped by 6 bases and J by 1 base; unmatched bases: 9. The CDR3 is CSAPKGRESYEQYF. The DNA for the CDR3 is TGCAGTGCCCCGAAGGGGCGGGAGTCCTACGAGCAGTACTTC.

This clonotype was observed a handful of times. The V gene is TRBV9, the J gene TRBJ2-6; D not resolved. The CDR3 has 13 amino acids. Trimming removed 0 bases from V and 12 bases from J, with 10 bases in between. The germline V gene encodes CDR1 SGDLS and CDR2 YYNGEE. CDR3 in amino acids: CASSVVPKRVLTF. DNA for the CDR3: TGTGCCAGCAGCGTAGTACCAAAGCGCGTCCTGACTTTC.

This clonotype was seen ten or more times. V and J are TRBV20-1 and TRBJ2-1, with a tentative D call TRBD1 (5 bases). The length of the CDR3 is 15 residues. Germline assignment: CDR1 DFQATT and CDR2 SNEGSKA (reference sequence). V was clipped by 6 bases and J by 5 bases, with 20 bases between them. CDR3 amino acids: CSAPWQGLWDNEQFF. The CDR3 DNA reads TGCAGTGCGCCTTGGCAGGGCCTGTGGGACAATGAGCAGTTCTTC.

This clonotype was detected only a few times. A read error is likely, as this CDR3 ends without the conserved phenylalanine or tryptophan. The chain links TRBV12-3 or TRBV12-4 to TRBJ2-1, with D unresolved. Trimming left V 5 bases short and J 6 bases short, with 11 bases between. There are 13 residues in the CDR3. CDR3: CASSPATFNEQFL. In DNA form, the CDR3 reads TGTGCCAGCAGTCCTGCAACTTTCAATGAGCAGTTCCTC.

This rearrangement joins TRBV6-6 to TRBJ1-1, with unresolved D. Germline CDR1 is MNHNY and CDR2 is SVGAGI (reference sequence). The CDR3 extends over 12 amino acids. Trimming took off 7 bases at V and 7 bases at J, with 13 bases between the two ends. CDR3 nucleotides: TGTGCCAGCAAAGCTGAAGACCTTGAAGCTTTCTTT. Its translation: CASKAEDLEAFF.

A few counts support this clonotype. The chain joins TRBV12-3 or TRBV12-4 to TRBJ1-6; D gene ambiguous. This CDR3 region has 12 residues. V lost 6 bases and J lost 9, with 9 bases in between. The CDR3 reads CASRVGSSPLHF. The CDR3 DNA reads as TGTGCCAGCAGGGTGGGGTCTTCACCCCTCCACTTT.